The next 14 T cell receptor beta chains were all read from a single sample in a study of T cell responses to AZD1222 COVID-19 vaccine. Only in-frame clones appear in the TCRdb table, and some are missing; sequencing was by immunoSEQ multiplex PCR. The repertoire holds 150,000 to 200,000 clones, with around 92% as singletons. The sample was peripheral blood, taken 28 days after the second AZD1222 dose. These receptors originate from an adult who received the AZD1222 COVID-19 vaccine.

The chain uses TRBV18 and TRBJ1-2, with a possible D match to TRBD1 (6 bases). This CDR3 is built from 16 residues. Trimming cost V 2 bases and J 1 base, with 14 bases left between them. Germline CDR1 KGHSH, CDR2 LQKENI. The CDR3 DNA follows: TGTGCCAGCTCACCAGGGGACACAACCATTAACTATGGCTACACCTTC. Amino acid sequence: CASSPGDTTINYGYTF.

The V and J genes are TRBV20-1 and TRBJ2-1; D possibly uses TRBD1 or TRBD2 (5 bases each). The CDR3 length is 11 residues. V was cut by 5 bases and J by 6 bases, with 8 bases left in between. Germline values: CDR1 DFQATT, CDR2 SNEGSKA (reference sequence). The CDR3 here is CSAGGVNEQFF. The CDR3 bases are TGCAGTGCTGGGGGAGTCAATGAGCAGTTCTTC.

The chain is built from TRBV7-2 and TRBJ2-7; perhaps TRBD2 as D (7 bases). With 1 base removed from V and 0 bases from J, the gap between germline ends came to 13 bases. The CDR3 is made up of 16 amino acids. The V gene's germline CDR1 is SGHTA and CDR2 FQGNSA. Written as DNA, the CDR3 is TGTGCCAGCAGCTTAGTTGGCGGGGGCAGCTCCTACGAGCAGTACTTC. Translating it yields CASSLVGGGSSYEQYF.

The V call is TRBV27, the J call TRBJ1-5; D may be TRBD1 (5 bases). With 3 bases removed from V and 5 bases from J, the gap between germline ends came to 11 bases. Per the germline V gene, CDR1 is MNHEY and CDR2 is SMNVEV (reference sequence). The CDR3 is 14 residues long. Here the CDR3 reads CASSFSRGDQPQHF. The DNA of the CDR3 is TGTGCCAGCAGTTTCAGTCGAGGGGATCAGCCCCAGCATTTT.

The rearrangement links TRBV7-9 to TRBJ1-4; no clear D gene. V was cut by 3 bases and J by 4 bases, with 12 bases left in between. The CDR3 is 15 amino acids. Looked up from germline, CDR1 is SEHNR and CDR2 is FQNEAQ (reference sequence). CDR3 in amino acids: CASSFPRPSNEKLFF. DNA for the CDR3: TGTGCCAGCAGCTTTCCCAGGCCAAGTAATGAAAAACTGTTTTTT.

CDR3 sequence reads: CATSDNRVLGGEQFF. The CDR3 DNA reads TGTGCCACCAGTGATAACAGGGTCTTGGGGGGTGAGCAGTTCTTC. The chain links TRBV24-1 to TRBJ2-1; either TRBD1 or TRBD2 may fit D (6 bases each). CDR3 length: 15 amino acids. V was cut by 3 bases and J by 9 bases, with 17 bases left in between. From germline, CDR1 is KGHDR and CDR2 SFDVKD.

The sample holds one count of this clone. V and J are TRBV2 and TRBJ2-7, with a weak D call TRBD1 (6 bases). With 7 bases removed from V and 2 bases from J, the gap between germline ends came to 12 bases. The CDR3 runs to 13 residues. Looked up from germline, CDR1 is SNHLY and CDR2 is FYNNEI. The chain's CDR3 is CASKQGETYEQYF. CDR3 DNA sequence: TGTGCCAGCAAACAGGGCGAGACCTACGAGCAGTACTTC.

The J gene is TRBJ1-2, the V gene TRBV6-5; no firm D call. Germline V CDR1 and CDR2: MNHEY, SVGAGI. V shed 6 bases and J shed 1 base, with 15 bases lying between them. The CDR3 has 15 residues. In DNA, the CDR3 is TGTGCCAGCAGGGTTGGAGGGAACCGTAACTATGGCTACACCTTC. Its protein is CASRVGGNRNYGYTF.

The J gene is TRBJ1-1, the V gene TRBV2; no clear D. The germline gives CDR1 SNHLY, CDR2 FYNNEI. There are 12 residues in the CDR3. The V end was cut by 6 bases, the J end by 7 bases, with 12 bases between. The CDR3 sequence is CASSFRRNEAFF. The CDR3 DNA sequence: TGTGCCAGCAGCTTCCGACGGAATGAAGCTTTCTTT.

This sequence joins TRBV19 and TRBJ1-1; D is perhaps TRBD1 (5 bases). V was shortened by 6 bases and J by 4 bases, with 12 bases between the two germline ends. Germline V gives CDR1 LNHDA, CDR2 SQIVND (reference sequence). This CDR3 region has 13 residues. The CDR3, as DNA: TGTGCCAGTAGCCCGATGGGGGGCACTGAAGCTTTCTTT. This translates into CASSPMGGTEAFF. Using reference TRBV19 and TRBJ1-1 for the parts outside the CDR3, the full variable domain is DGGITQSPKYLFRKEGQNVTLSCEQNLNHDAMYWYRQDPGQGLRLIYYSQIVNDFQKGDIAEGYSVSREKKESFPLTVTSAQKNPTAFYLCASSPMGGTEAFFGQGTRLTVV.

The chain is built from TRBV9 and TRBJ2-1; no clear D gene. The germline V and J ends were trimmed by 4 bases and 0 bases, with 11 bases remaining between them. The CDR3 spans 15 residues. Germline V CDR1 and CDR2: SGDLS, YYNGEE. In nucleotides, the CDR3 is TGTGCCAGCAGCAGGTCCCATAGCTCCTACAATGAGCAGTTCTTC. Its translation is CASSRSHSSYNEQFF.

This chain joins TRBV30 and TRBJ1-2; the D gene is possibly TRBD1 (5 bases). V shed 0 bases and J shed 2 bases, with 13 bases lying between them. The CDR3 spans 15 residues. Germline-derived CDR1 and CDR2 are GTSNPN and SVGIG (reference sequence). For the CDR3, the DNA is TGTGCCTGGAGTGTGAGGGCAGGGCTGAACTATGGCTACACCTTC. It is translated as CAWSVRAGLNYGYTF. Full variable domain (outside the CDR3, taken from reference TRBV30 and TRBJ1-2): SQTIHQWPATLVQPVGSPLSLECTVEGTSNPNLYWYRQAAGRGLQLLFYSVGIGQISSEVPQNLSASRPQDRQFILSSKKLLLSDSGFYLCAWSVRAGLNYGYTFGSGTRLTVV.

The chain joins TRBV2 to TRBJ1-2; D is possibly TRBD1 (5 bases). Germline V CDR1 and CDR2: SNHLY, FYNNEI. CDR3 length equals 15 residues. The V end lost 7 bases, the J end lost 4 bases, and 19 bases lay between the germline ends. The DNA for the CDR3 is TGTGCCAGCACCCCAGAGGGGCCTAGGGGCTATGGCTACACCTTC. Protein product: CASTPEGPRGYGYTF. The complete variable domain, with remaining parts taken from reference TRBV2 and TRBJ1-2, reads EPEVTQTPSHQVTQMGQEVILRCVPISNHLYFYWYRQILGQKVEFLVSFYNNEISEKSEIFDDQFSVERPDGSNFTLKIRSTKLEDSAMYFCASTPEGPRGYGYTFGSGTRLTVV.

This sequence joins TRBV5-6 and TRBJ1-2, with D possibly matching TRBD1 (6 bases). Trimming pared 2 bases from V and 4 bases from J, leaving 15 bases between. The CDR3 is made up of 15 amino acids. Germline V gene data show CDR1 as SGHDT and CDR2 as YYEEEE. This CDR3 reads CASSFVKGGSYGYTF. Written as DNA, the CDR3 is TGTGCCAGCAGCTTCGTCAAGGGGGGGAGCTATGGCTACACCTTC.